This is a list of T cell receptor beta chains from one sample in a study of blood T cell repertoires in COVID-19. The repertoire was sequenced with immunoSEQ multiplex PCR; TCRdb's copy has only in-frame clones and lacks some. The sample consists of more than 200,000 clones, about 84% of them appearing once. Input material: PBMCs or T cells enriched from blood (not recorded which). Every receptor here comes from a man aged 30-40 years with acute COVID-19. Both conserved end residues are part of each CDR3. The order of the fields is J gene, V gene, D gene, CDR3 DNA, CDR3 protein. The D gene is left open where the match is weak.

J: TRBJ2-7
V: TRBV15
D: -
DNA: TGTGCCACCAGCAGAGATGGGCTAGCTGAGCACTTC
CDR3: CATSRDGLAEHF

J: TRBJ2-7
V: TRBV5-5
D: -
DNA: TGTGCCACCGCTCAGGGTTTGGAGCAGTACTTC
CDR3: CATAQGLEQYF

J: TRBJ1-1
V: TRBV10-3
D: -
DNA: TGTGCCATCAGTGAGGGGGCGCGGAACACTGAAGCTTTCTTT
CDR3: CAISEGARNTEAFF

J: TRBJ1-2
V: TRBV7-2
D: TRBD1
DNA: TGTGCCAGCAGCTTATCCCGGACAGGGTACTATGGCTACACCTTC
CDR3: CASSLSRTGYYGYTF

J: TRBJ2-7
V: TRBV19
D: -
DNA: TGTGCCAGTAGTATAGCAGGGGTTCCAGGCTACGAGCAGTACTTC
CDR3: CASSIAGVPGYEQYF

J: TRBJ1-1
V: TRBV2
D: TRBD1
DNA: TGTGCCAGCAGTCGCACAGGGGGAACTGAAGCTTTCTTT
CDR3: CASSRTGGTEAFF

J: TRBJ2-3
V: TRBV11-2
D: TRBD1
DNA: TGTGCCAGCAGCCCAGGACAGGGTGCGGAGGCGCAGTATTTT
CDR3: CASSPGQGAEAQYF

J: TRBJ2-3
V: TRBV5-1
D: TRBD2
DNA: TGCGCCAGCAGCTTTGTGGGGACTAGCGGGGGTCCGGGCACAGATACGCAGTATTTT
CDR3: CASSFVGTSGGPGTDTQYF

J: TRBJ1-1
V: TRBV18
D: TRBD1
DNA: TGTGCCAGCTCACCAGCCTGGACAGGGGCTATGAACACTGAAGCTTTCTTT
CDR3: CASSPAWTGAMNTEAFF

J: TRBJ1-5
V: TRBV27
D: -
DNA: TGTGCCAGCAGTTTTGGGGCGGCTAATAGCAATCAGCCCCAGCATTTT
CDR3: CASSFGAANSNQPQHF